This T cell receptor (beta chain) stems from a study of cytomegalovirus exposure and HLA in healthy donors (TCRdb year 2017). With regard to the full study: According to an earlier analysis of several hundred of the donors, roughly 180 million T cells yielded over 100 million unique TCR beta sequences and around 280 Gb of sequence data. An earlier analysis of roughly 580 of the donors used high-throughput TCR beta sequencing to judge whether each TCR beta V gene segment behaved as functional or pseudogenic. A later analysis re-analyzed previously published TCR beta repertoires from about 600 donors and added high-resolution HLA genotyping to study TCR occurrence patterns. In addition to the first cohort of 650 to 750 subjects, a separate validation cohort of 120 different subjects was used. The study used immunosequencing to profile the T cell repertoires of more than 650 subjects and linked those repertoires to cytomegalovirus serostatus. Donor age, sex, ethnicity and CMV serostatus were compiled together with the repertoire data. Typing coverage varied by locus: roughly 629-640 donors for A, B, C, DRB1 and DQB1; around 560 for DQA1; about 570 for DPA1; roughly 450 for DPB1. To predict cytomegalovirus infection status, the study brought together high-throughput TCR immunosequencing, statistical association of individual TCRs with disease status, and machine learning. Across some 400 genotyped donors of the cohort, an average of about 250,000 unique TCR beta nucleotide sequences per donor were sequenced, and roughly a sixth of those sequences were non-productive. Among the roughly 410 genotyped donors, 81% belonged to the genetic ancestry cluster associated with self-reported Caucasian donors. All discovery cohort repertoires had been generated on a single sequencing platform. The study aimed to test whether signatures of past pathogen exposure could be identified by cataloging public T cell receptors. Genome-wide SNP genotypes for about 55% of the roughly 670 donors were used in a later genetic analysis, which treated that subset as a discovery cohort. The later analysis used no new phenotypic data to find candidate immune exposures, relying instead on TCR beta sequences and their occurrence across donors. A handful of DR-DQ haplotypes were handled as single units for association and clustering because linkage in the cohort was strong. About 280 gigabases of sequencing data and around 80 million unique TCR sequences made up an early release that covered 500 to 700 HLA-typed donors. Class I and class II HLA loci were covered by the typing at four-digit resolution. Broader findings and caveats from the paper: The classifier was reported to diagnose cytomegalovirus status with high specificity and sensitivity in both the original cohort and the validation cohort. Because the 87-base-pair reads could not distinguish some IMGT-functional V segments, including TRBV6-2 and TRBV6-3, those segments were excluded. Because counts were too low, some 17 rarely observed V segments, including chromosome 9 orphons, were excluded from the earlier analysis of several hundred of the donors. A further reported finding was that TCR beta sequences accurately predicted the HLA-A and HLA-B alleles for most subjects in the first cohort. A cluster of highly shared sequence variants was judged likely to be a technical artifact of the sequencing pipeline. V-gene and J-gene trimming of TCR beta chains was associated with a missense DCLRE1C variant in a later genetic analysis, and the association was replicated in an independent cohort. Presence/absence analyses assumed roughly uniform sequencing depth across donors, an assumption that may not hold. Specific HLA alleles were associated with 15,000 to 20,000 TCR beta sequences at a false discovery rate of 0.05 in a later analysis. According to a later analysis, parvovirus B19, influenza, CMV and Epstein-Barr virus appeared linked to several top co-occurrence clusters. In vitro tests confirmed that three of the cytomegalovirus-associated TCR beta chains recognize cytomegalovirus antigens. A later genetic analysis reported fewer N-insertions in productive TCRs among donors in an Asian-associated ancestry cluster than the approximately 700-donor mean. According to a later analysis, TCR association rates differed among HLA loci, with DRB1 alleles showing the most associated TCRs and HLA-C alleles showing the fewest. The cohort was sequenced for TCR beta chains only, and without alpha or paired-chain data the features that could be detected were limited. According to a later analysis, most CMV-associated TCR beta chains appeared to be HLA-restricted, and the HLA associations seemed to be driven largely by CMV exposure. An earlier analysis of approximately 530 of the donors showed that most TCR beta V segments appeared in productive rearrangements either about 90% or about 30% of the time, which broadly matched IMGT annotations. The authors suggested that the approach could potentially be extended to other disease states and immunological phenotypes. HLA typing was unavailable for some donors at each locus, so association tests used only the typed subset. A later analysis found that HLA-associated TCR beta chains were more clonally expanded and had lower generation probabilities than equally common non-associated chains. Assigning TCR associations to individual alleles was difficult when HLA alleles, especially DR and DQ, strongly co-occurred. Most TCR sequences were observed very rarely across donors, whereas some public TCRs were present in many individuals. Correlated functional status among segregating V segments might reflect linkage disequilibrium, but an unknown experimental factor could not be ruled out. CMV serostatus was the only immune exposure information available for the cohort. A total of roughly 160 TCR beta chains were listed by the study as associated with cytomegalovirus.

The cohort consisted of more than 650 healthy bone marrow donors. All cohort members were sampled while nominally healthy, although unrecorded immune exposures were likely present. The donor tested CMV seropositive and was one of the 289 seropositive cohort members. A peripheral blood sample was provided by each donor, and peripheral blood mononuclear cells were used for TCR beta sequencing. The Qiagen DNeasy Blood Extraction Kit was used to extract genomic DNA from the blood cell samples. The method was the immunoSEQ multiplex PCR assay. For the multiplex PCR, a mixture combining 60 forward primers for TCR Vbeta segments and 13 reverse primers for TCR Jbeta segments was used. The CDR3 region of rearranged TCR beta genes was amplified from genomic DNA by a multiplex PCR assay. The amplified TCR beta libraries were sequenced on the Illumina HiSeq System as 87-base-pair reads. In the paper's pipeline: A later analysis counted tens of millions of unique TCR beta chains across the approximately 700 repertoires, and 10 million to 12 million of these chains were shared by at least two donors. Raw reads were error-corrected and collapsed into unique sequences with a nearest-neighbor algorithm that merged closely related sequences to remove PCR and sequencing errors. Alignment of CDR3 sequences to IMGT reference sequences was used to assign V, D and J gene segments. For a sequence to be retained, a match of at least six nucleotides to both a V gene segment and a J gene segment was required. Rearrangements were classified as productive when the CDR3 lacked stop codons and remained in frame with V and J, and all other rearrangements were classified as non-productive. Following IMGT convention, CDR3 was defined as the stretch from the second conserved V-encoded cysteine up to the conserved J-encoded phenylalanine. Sequences without an unambiguous match to a single V gene segment were excluded from the earlier analysis of 500 to 700 of the donors. An earlier analysis of 587 of the donors called V segments functional above 56.7% productive rearrangements and segregating when the between-donor standard deviation exceeded 5%. To diagnose cytomegalovirus status from the catalog of TCR beta chain sequences, a statistical classification framework was built. In a later analysis, TCR nucleotide sequences were compared against IMGT/GENE-DB human TR gene sequences so that V and J genes could be assigned. A later analysis assigned CDR3 sequences and most-parsimonious VDJ recombination scenarios with the TCRdist pipeline. A later analysis defined each TCR beta chain by its CDR3 amino acid sequence plus V-gene family, and excluded reads lacking a unique V-gene family. In a later analysis, around 600 highly shared, low-generation-probability nucleotide sequences were removed to address suspected cross-contamination and a sequencing artifact. In a later analysis, a clonal expansion index was calculated for each public chain from normalized within-repertoire ranks of inferred template counts. A later analysis computed generation probabilities with a VDJ recombination model fitted to out-of-frame rearrangements, and checked the results against IGoR. In a later analysis, TCR-TCR, TCR-HLA and TCR-CMV co-occurrence was scored with hypergeometric tests, and a repertoire-size bias correction was applied to TCR pairs. A later analysis estimated false discovery rates by permuting HLA or CMV assignments 20 times. In a later analysis, co-occurring TCRs were grouped with DBSCAN, and TCRdist sequence similarity was added when clustering was performed within HLA-allele-positive subsets. Repertoires with fewer than 30,000 or more than 120,000 public chains, plus five repertoires with anomalous nucleotide sharing, were excluded from co-occurrence clustering. TCRdb limited this immuneACCESS table to in-frame rearrangements with V and J called. A share of clones is missing; checked studies link under half to unresolved V genes, and the rest is unexplained. V and J calls plus clone size are reproduced from that table; the DNA served to infer D and trimming. This sample's table contains 200,000 to 250,000 clones. Over 0.75% of the sample is held by the ten biggest clonotypes.

In regard to this clone: Its cognate antigen has yet to be identified.

V drops 2 bases and J drops 0 bases, leaving 11 bases in between. The CDR3 spans 17 residues, from the cysteine through the phenylalanine. Just the 51-base CDR3 DNA is kept, in frame starting at base 1. CDR1 and CDR2 are read off the germline V gene (reference sequence) as SEHNR and FQNEAQ. This sequence uses TRBV7-9 and TRBJ2-6, and possibly TRBD1, on 5 matching bases. This clonotype was sampled from a young woman in good health and CMV-seropositive. The sequenced sample was PBMCs. The DNA is TGTGCCAGCAGCTTATTGCAGGGAAGCTCTGGGGCCAACGTCCTGACTTTC. Its coded protein is CASSLLQGSSGANVLTF.